Below are 26 T cell receptor beta chains sequenced from a single sample in a study of cytomegalovirus exposure and HLA in healthy donors. Libraries were prepared by immunoSEQ multiplex PCR; TCRdb keeps only in-frame clonotypes and omits some of them. Counted here are about 330,000 clones, about 90% occurring once; the ten biggest clones make up 0.95% to 1.5%. The sample was PBMCs. Receptors originate from a woman in her twenties or thirties in good health and CMV-seropositive.

The chain has TRBV5-1 and TRBJ2-7, with a tentative D call TRBD1 (6 bases). Trimming left V 1 base short and J 4 bases short, with 12 bases between. This CDR3 is built from 14 residues. Germline CDR1 reads SGHRS; CDR2 reads YFSETQ. The CDR3 loop reads CASSLSTGLYEQYF. The DNA for the CDR3 is TGCGCCAGCAGCTTGTCAACAGGGTTGTACGAGCAGTACTTC.

V and J are TRBV5-4 and TRBJ1-2; possibly TRBD1 for D (5 bases). The CDR3 loop spans 15 amino acids. CDR1 is SGHNT, CDR2 YYREEE, per germline (reference sequence). The germline V and J ends were trimmed by 0 bases and 3 bases, with 12 bases remaining between them. The CDR3 sequence: CASSLEGQGYYGYTF. The CDR3 region has the DNA TGTGCCAGCAGCTTGGAAGGGCAGGGCTACTATGGCTACACCTTC. Using reference TRBV5-4 and TRBJ1-2 for the parts outside the CDR3, the full variable domain is ETGVTQSPTHLIKTRGQQVTLRCSSQSGHNTVSWYQQALGQGPQFIFQYYREEENGRGNFPPRFSGLQFPNYSSELNVNALELDDSALYLCASSLEGQGYYGYTFGSGTRLTVV.

The rearrangement uses TRBV5-6 and TRBJ1-2; D remains unclear. Germline assignment: CDR1 SGHDT and CDR2 YYEEEE. V was clipped by 0 bases and J by 3 bases, with 12 bases between them. The CDR3 runs to 15 residues. The CDR3: CASSLGSRLDYGYTF. CDR3 in DNA: TGTGCCAGCAGCTTGGGGTCGCGACTAGACTATGGCTACACCTTC.

The J gene is TRBJ1-2, the V gene TRBV27; tentative D call: TRBD1 (6 bases). CDR3 length: 16 residues. CDR1 and CDR2 (germline): MNHEY, SMNVEV (reference sequence). V lost 3 bases to trimming and J lost 6 bases, with 20 bases between them. CDR3 coding DNA: TGTGCCAGCAGTTTTAGGGGCCGACGAGGGGGAGATGGCTACACCTTC. This translates into CASSFRGRRGGDGYTF.

The gene calls are TRBV6-1 and TRBJ1-4; weak D call: TRBD1 (5 bases). Germline-derived CDR1 and CDR2 are MNHNS and SASEGT. Trimming pared 5 bases from V and 4 bases from J, leaving 14 bases between. The CDR3 consists of 15 residues. The CDR3 bases are TGTGCCAGCAGTCCGGGACCTTCGTTTAATGAAAAACTGTTTTTT. This translates into CASSPGPSFNEKLFF.

The gene calls are TRBV4-3 and TRBJ2-2, with 9 bases fitting TRBD1. V lost 1 base, J lost 6 bases, and 9 bases stayed unmatched. In germline, CDR1 is LGHNA, CDR2 YSLEER. This CDR3 is built from 17 residues. CDR3 region: CASSQAPGQGIPGELFF. The CDR3 coding sequence is TGCGCCAGCAGCCAAGCCCCGGGACAGGGAATCCCCGGGGAGCTGTTTTTT.

This sequence joins TRBV19 and TRBJ1-1; tentative D call: TRBD1 (5 bases). Trimming shortened V by 1 base and J by 7 bases, and 7 bases separated the two germline ends. CDR3 length: 12 amino acids. The germline gives CDR1 LNHDA, CDR2 SQIVND (reference sequence). As DNA, the CDR3 is TGTGCCAGTAGTATAGTTGGGGGTGAAGCTTTCTTT. It encodes CASSIVGGEAFF.

The chain couples TRBV6-5 to TRBJ1-2; the D is unclear. Germline lookup yields CDR1 MNHEY and CDR2 SVGAGI. Trimming stripped 0 bases from V and 2 bases from J, with 4 bases between. The CDR3 has 13 residues. The CDR3 DNA follows: TGTGCCAGCAGTTACTCGTGGAACTATGGCTACACCTTC. Protein product: CASSYSWNYGYTF.

The chain carries TRBV5-1 and TRBJ2-3; 8 bases map to TRBD2. The V gene's germline CDR1 is SGHRS and CDR2 YFSETQ. The V gene end was trimmed by 8 bases and the J gene end by 4 bases; junction bases not matched to a gene: 6. This CDR3 is 13 amino acids long. CDR3: CASMLAGPDTQYF. The CDR3 DNA reads as TGCGCCAGTATGTTAGCGGGGCCAGATACGCAGTATTTT.

V is TRBV5-4 and J is TRBJ1-1, with 9 bases lining up with TRBD1. J lost 1 base, V lost 4 bases, and 8 bases had no gene match. The CDR3 runs 16 residues. Germline CDR1 and CDR2: SGHNT and YYREEE (reference sequence). The DNA of the CDR3 is TGTGCCAGCAGCCCCGACAGGGGGACGAAGAACACTGAAGCTTTCTTT. Encoded protein: CASSPDRGTKNTEAFF.

This clone has only a few counts. In DNA form, the CDR3 reads TGTGCCAGCAGAGGGACAGGGGGAAATTCACCCCTCCACTTT. Translation gives CASRGTGGNSPLHF. The V gene is TRBV2, the J gene TRBJ1-6, with 11 bases fitting TRBD1. Germline V lookup: CDR1 SNHLY, CDR2 FYNNEI. V lost 6 bases to trimming and J lost 7 bases; unmatched junction nucleotides: 2. The CDR3 has 14 amino acids.

The V call is TRBV2, the J call TRBJ1-1; D uncertain. CDR1 is SNHLY and CDR2 is FYNNEI in the germline V gene. The CDR3 has 13 amino acids. The V end lost 1 base, the J end lost 5 bases, and 8 bases lay between the germline ends. CDR3 in amino acids: CASSEGLSTEAFF. The DNA for the CDR3 is TGTGCCAGCAGTGAAGGCCTGAGTACTGAAGCTTTCTTT.

The gene calls are TRBV9 and TRBJ1-6; D remains ambiguous. This CDR3 comprises 17 residues. Germline CDR1 SGDLS, CDR2 YYNGEE. V lost 0 bases and J 0 bases, leaving 10 bases between the germline ends. The DNA of the CDR3 is TGTGCCAGCAGCGTAGAGGGCGGATACTCCTATAATTCACCCCTCCACTTT. Residues: CASSVEGGYSYNSPLHF.

The chain recombines TRBV2 with TRBJ1-5; D is undetermined. The CDR3 contains 13 residues. Germline V lookup: CDR1 SNHLY, CDR2 FYNNEI. Trimming cost V 2 bases and J 3 bases, with 5 bases left between them. This CDR3 reads CASSEQDNQPQHF. CDR3 DNA: TGTGCCAGCAGTGAACAGGACAATCAGCCCCAGCATTTT.

As to this clone: Germline is not matched at one junction end, which may reflect a read error. The rearrangement links TRBV19 to TRBJ2-3; possible D gene TRBD2, 6 bases. Germline CDR1 is LNHDA and CDR2 is SQIVND (reference sequence). This CDR3 contains 14 residues. The CDR3 region is CASSAAAGQDTQKF. CDR3 DNA sequence: TGTGCCAGTAGTGCGGCGGCGGGGCAGGATACGCAAAAATTT.

This clone came up a few times. One junction end does not reproduce the germline sequence, and a read error may be involved. This chain uses TRBV18 with TRBJ1-2; D gene unclear. This CDR3 region has 15 residues. Germline values: CDR1 KGHSH, CDR2 LQKENI. CDR3 in amino acids: CASSAPAGFEGGYTF. The CDR3 DNA follows: TGTGCCAGCTCAGCACCAGCAGGTTTCGAGGGTGGCTACACCTTC.

V and J are TRBV2 and TRBJ2-5; weak D call: TRBD2 (5 bases). V lost 6 bases to trimming and J lost 5 bases, with 16 bases between them. Germline assignment: CDR1 SNHLY and CDR2 FYNNEI. This CDR3 spans 14 amino acids. CDR3 loop: CASSQRSGLETQYF. The CDR3 bases are TGTGCCAGCAGCCAGCGGTCGGGGTTGGAGACCCAGTACTTC.

The chain couples TRBV5-1 to TRBJ2-2, with 7 positions matching TRBD1. V was clipped by 0 bases and J by 5 bases; unmatched bases: 4. Germline V gene lookup returns CDR1 SGHRS and CDR2 YFSETQ. CDR3 length: 15 amino acids. CDR3 protein: CASSLETGITGELFF. In DNA form, the CDR3 reads TGCGCCAGCAGCTTGGAGACAGGGATAACCGGGGAGCTGTTTTTT.

This clone appeared once. The chain couples TRBV4-3 to TRBJ1-2; D uncertain. Per germline, CDR1 LGHNA and CDR2 YSLEER. V was pared by 2 bases and J by 1 base, with 23 bases between. The length of the CDR3 is 19 residues. CDR3 nucleotide sequence: TGCGCCAGCAGCCAACAAATTCGTATTGACCAGGTGTATAACTATGGCTACACCTTC. As protein: CASSQQIRIDQVYNYGYTF.

The chain joins TRBV5-6 to TRBJ1-1; D is unresolved. V was trimmed by 1 base and J by 5 bases, leaving 12 bases between them. The CDR3 loop spans 14 amino acids. Germline CDR1 is SGHDT and CDR2 is YYEEEE. Here the CDR3 DNA reads TGTGCCAGCAGCTTGCCACCCCGGATTACTGAAGCTTTCTTT. Protein: CASSLPPRITEAFF.

The table lists this clone with a count of one. CDR3: CASSLGQFLNEKLFF. In nucleotides, the CDR3 is TGTGCCAGCAGTTTAGGACAGTTCTTGAATGAAAAACTGTTTTTT. This sequence joins TRBV27 and TRBJ1-4; tentative D call: TRBD1 (6 bases). The germline V gene has CDR1 MNHEY and CDR2 SMNVEV (reference sequence). Trimming pared 2 bases from V and 5 bases from J, leaving 12 bases between. CDR3 length: 15 amino acids.

This sequence joins TRBV9 and TRBJ1-1; a weak D match, TRBD1 (6 bases). Germline V CDR1 and CDR2: SGDLS, YYNGEE. The V end lost 4 bases, the J end lost 8 bases, and 15 bases lay between the germline ends. CDR3 size: 13 residues. CDR3 in DNA: TGTGCCAGCAGCCCATTACAGGGAATCGAAGCTTTCTTT. This translates into CASSPLQGIEAFF.

This chain uses TRBV15 with TRBJ1-4; 9 nucleotides agree with TRBD1. Germline trimming cut 1 base from V and 5 bases from J; bases unmatched to any gene: 5. The germline CDR1 and CDR2 sequences are LNHNV and YYDKDF (reference sequence). CDR3 length: 16 amino acids. The CDR3: CATSRGTGDLNEKLFF. The CDR3 nucleotides are TGTGCCACCAGCAGAGGGACAGGGGACCTCAATGAAAAACTGTTTTTT.

The CDR3 loop is CASSYSKIATDTQYF. The CDR3 DNA reads TGTGCCAGCAGTTACTCGAAAATTGCGACAGATACGCAGTATTTT. The chain couples TRBV6-5 to TRBJ2-3; D is ambiguous. The germline V and J ends were trimmed by 0 bases and 3 bases, with 10 bases remaining between them. The length of the CDR3 is 15 residues. Germline V gene data show CDR1 as MNHEY and CDR2 as SVGAGI.

The V gene is TRBV7-9, the J gene TRBJ2-7; tentative D call: TRBD2 (7 bases). CDR1 is SEHNR, CDR2 FQNEAQ, per germline (reference sequence). V was trimmed by 5 bases and J by 2 bases, leaving 16 bases between them. CDR3 length: 15 residues. The CDR3: CASSRGASGAYEQYF. The CDR3 DNA follows: TGTGCCAGCAGCCGGGGGGCTAGCGGAGCCTACGAGCAGTACTTC.

V is TRBV7-9 and J is TRBJ2-3; D might be TRBD2 (7 bases). CDR1 is SEHNR and CDR2 is FQNEAQ in the germline V gene (reference sequence). Trimming removed 1 base from V and 2 bases from J, with 19 bases in between. This CDR3 region has 18 residues. CDR3 coding DNA: TGTGCCAGCAGCTTAGGACGGGGGGCCAGTCGAACCACAGATACGCAGTATTTT. The encoded protein is CASSLGRGASRTTDTQYF.